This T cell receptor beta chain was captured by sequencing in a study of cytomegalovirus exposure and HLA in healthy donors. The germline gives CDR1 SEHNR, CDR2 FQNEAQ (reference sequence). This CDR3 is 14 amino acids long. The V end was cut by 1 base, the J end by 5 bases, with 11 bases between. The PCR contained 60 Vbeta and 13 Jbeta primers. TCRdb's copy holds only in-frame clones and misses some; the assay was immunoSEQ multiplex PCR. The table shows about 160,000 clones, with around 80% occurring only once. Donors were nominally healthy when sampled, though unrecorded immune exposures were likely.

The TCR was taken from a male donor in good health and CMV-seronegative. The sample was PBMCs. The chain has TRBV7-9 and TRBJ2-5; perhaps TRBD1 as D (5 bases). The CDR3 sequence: CASSLGRGSETQYF. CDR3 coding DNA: TGTGCCAGCAGCTTAGGAAGGGGTAGCGAGACCCAGTACTTC.